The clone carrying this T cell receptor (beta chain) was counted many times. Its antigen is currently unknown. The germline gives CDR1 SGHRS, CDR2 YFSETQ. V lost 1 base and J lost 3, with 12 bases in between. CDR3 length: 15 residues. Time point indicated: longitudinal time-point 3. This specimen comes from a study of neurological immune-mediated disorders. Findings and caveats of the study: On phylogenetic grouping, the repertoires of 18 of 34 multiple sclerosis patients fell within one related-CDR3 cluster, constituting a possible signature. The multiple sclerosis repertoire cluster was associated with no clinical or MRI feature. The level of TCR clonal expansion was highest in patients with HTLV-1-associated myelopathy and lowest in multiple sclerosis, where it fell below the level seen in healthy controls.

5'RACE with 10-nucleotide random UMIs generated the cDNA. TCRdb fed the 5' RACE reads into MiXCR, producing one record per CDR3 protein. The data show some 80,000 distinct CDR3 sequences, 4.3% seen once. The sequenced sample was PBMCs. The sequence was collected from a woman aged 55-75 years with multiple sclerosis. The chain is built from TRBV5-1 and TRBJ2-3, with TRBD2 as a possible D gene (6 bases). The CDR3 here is CASSLLRGWTDTQYF. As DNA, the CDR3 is TGCGCCAGCAGCTTGCTTCGGGGGTGGACAGATACGCAGTATTTT.